These T cell receptor beta chains were read from a single sample in a study. TCRdb reprocessed the RT-PCR reads with MiXCR, giving one entry per CDR3 protein. The table shows about 680,000 distinct CDR3 sequences, with approximately 15% occurring only once. The sequencing sample was made of memory CD4+ T cells from blood. Source of these receptors: a female donor in good health, serving as a healthy control. Both conserved end residues are part of each CDR3. A D gene is named only where the DNA matches it firmly. Clone size, where shown, is once, few, many, or a class for clones that have expanded.

CDR3 protein,CDR3 DNA,J gene,D gene,V gene,clone size
CASSLGDYYEQYF,TGTGCCAGCAGCTTAGGGGACTATTACGAGCAGTACTTC,TRBJ2-7,TRBD2,TRBV7-2,-
CASSFPSQDEQYF,TGTGCCAGCAGTTTCCCCTCGCAGGACGAGCAGTACTTC,TRBJ2-7,-,TRBV6-6,-
CASSMDMPGTDTQYF,TGTGCCAGCAGCATGGACATGCCGGGCACAGATACGCAGTATTTT,TRBJ2-3,-,TRBV7-2,-
CASSYERGGGRETQYF,TGTGCCAGCAGTTACGAGCGGGGGGGCGGGAGAGAGACCCAGTACTTC,TRBJ2-5,TRBD2,TRBV6-7,many
CASSLRGAPPYEQYF,TGTGCCAGCAGCTTACGAGGCGCGCCGCCCTACGAGCAGTACTTC,TRBJ2-7,-,TRBV7-9,few
CASTQRGGFPDTQYF,TGTGCCAGCACCCAAAGAGGAGGCTTCCCCGATACGCAGTATTTT,TRBJ2-3,-,TRBV27,few
CASTLDMTGTYEQYF,TGTGCCAGCACCCTTGACATGACAGGCACCTACGAGCAGTACTTC,TRBJ2-7,-,TRBV28,-
CASSPGLSEIDTQYF,TGTGCCAGCAGCCCCGGACTATCCGAAATAGATACGCAGTATTTT,TRBJ2-3,-,TRBV12-3/TRBV12-4,-
CASSFRDRGHNEQFF,TGCGCCAGCAGCTTCCGGGACAGGGGTCACAATGAGCAGTTCTTC,TRBJ2-1,TRBD1,TRBV5-1,-
CASSLIAANEQFF,TGTGCCAGCAGCTTAATAGCGGCGAATGAGCAGTTCTTC,TRBJ2-1,-,TRBV7-2,many
CASSLYPRDEKLFF,TGTGCCAGCAGCTTATATCCTCGAGATGAAAAACTGTTTTTT,TRBJ1-4,-,TRBV11-2,few
CATSRDRTGYGYTF,TGTGCCACCAGCAGAGATAGGACTGGCTATGGCTACACCTTC,TRBJ1-2,-,TRBV15,-
CASTRQTQTDTQYF,TGTGCCAGCACTAGACAGACCCAAACAGATACGCAGTATTTT,TRBJ2-3,-,TRBV6-1,-
CASRVFMGVSRGEAFF,TGTGCCAGCCGAGTCTTCATGGGGGTAAGTCGTGGTGAAGCTTTCTTT,TRBJ1-1,-,TRBV6-2/TRBV6-3,-